This TCR beta chain was documented in a study of blood T cell repertoires in COVID-19. Original methodology: The assay estimated nucleated cells by amplifying reference gene primers. TCRdb keeps only in-frame clones here, not all; method: immunoSEQ multiplex PCR. V and J calls and clone size are given by that table; D and trimming were obtained from the DNA. The sample yields about 370,000 clones, 70% to 90% seen once. V lost 3 bases, J lost 3 bases, and 12 bases lay in between. There are 15 residues in the CDR3. Germline CDR1 is LNHDA and CDR2 is SQIVND (reference sequence). Sequenced material: peripheral blood. The receptor comes from a woman aged 25 to 39 with COVID-19, enrolled during active disease. This chain joins TRBV19 and TRBJ1-3, with D unresolved. CDR3 protein: CASSIISVFGNTIYF. The CDR3 region has the DNA TGTGCCAGTAGTATTATATCGGTCTTTGGAAACACCATATATTTT.